This T cell receptor (beta chain) was captured in a study of cytomegalovirus exposure and HLA in healthy donors. PCR was performed using 60 Vbeta and 13 Jbeta primers. Clones were sequenced by immunoSEQ multiplex PCR, and TCRdb holds only the in-frame ones, with some missing. There are approximately 30,000 clones in the sample, with 3% to 4.5% held by the top ten. The CDR3 length is 20 residues. Trimming took 0 bases from V and 8 from J; bases not matched to a gene: 18. Germline V gene sequence: CDR1 MGHRA, CDR2 YSYEKL. Samples came from healthy bone marrow donors. The rearrangement uses TRBV4-1 and TRBJ2-1, with 11 bases that match TRBD2. This receptor was identified in a man in his forties in good health and CMV-seronegative. Sequencing input: PBMCs. The CDR3 sequence is CASSQDRWTSGSTKGDEQFF. The DNA of the CDR3 is TGCGCCAGCAGCCAAGATAGGTGGACTAGCGGGTCTACTAAGGGGGATGAGCAGTTCTTC.